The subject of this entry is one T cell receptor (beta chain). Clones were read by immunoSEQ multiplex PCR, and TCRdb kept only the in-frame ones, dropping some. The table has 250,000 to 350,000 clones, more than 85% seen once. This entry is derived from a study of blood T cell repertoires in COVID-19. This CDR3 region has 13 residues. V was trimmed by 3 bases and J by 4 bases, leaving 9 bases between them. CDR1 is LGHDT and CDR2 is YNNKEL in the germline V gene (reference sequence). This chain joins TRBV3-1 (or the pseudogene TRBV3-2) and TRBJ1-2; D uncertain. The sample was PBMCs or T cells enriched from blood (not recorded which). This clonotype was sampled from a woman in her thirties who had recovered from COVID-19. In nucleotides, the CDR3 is TGTGCCAGCAGCCAGGGAGGCCGCTATGGCTACACCTTC. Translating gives CASSQGGRYGYTF.